The subject of this entry is one TCR beta chain. Its antigen remains unknown. CDR1 is SNHLY, CDR2 FYNNEI, per germline. The V end lost 5 bases, the J end lost 2 bases, and 9 bases lay between the germline ends. The CDR3 has 13 amino acids. From CD4+ cells came CD45RA+ naive and CD45RA-negative memory subsets. The record originates from a study of shared clonotypes between healthy human individuals. Findings of the study overall: Among donors, sharing of clonotypes was expected to be affected by sequencing depth. Non-shared clonotypes had lower generation probabilities than those shared by all four donors.

Evenly divided among several immunoSEQ plates was the genomic DNA of each subset. The method was immunoSEQ multiplex PCR; TCRdb's version includes in-frame clones alone and lacks a portion of them. Altogether 2 million to 2.5 million clones are present, 80% to 95% being singletons, with the ten largest covering approximately 0.41%. Sequenced: naive CD4+ T cells from PBMCs. Subset in this sample: CD45RA+ positively selected. The sequence was collected from a man aged 18-30 years in good health. Some clones in this sample may be carry-over from other donors' samples. The rearrangement joins TRBV2 to TRBJ1-1; D is undetermined. CDR3 residues: CASSWRSNTEAFF. CDR3 nucleotide sequence: TGTGCCAGCAGTTGGAGATCAAACACTGAAGCTTTCTTT. The full variable domain, completed using reference TRBV2 and TRBJ1-1, is EPEVTQTPSHQVTQMGQEVILRCVPISNHLYFYWYRQILGQKVEFLVSFYNNEISEKSEIFDDQFSVERPDGSNFTLKIRSTKLEDSAMYFCASSWRSNTEAFFGQGTRLTVV.